The clone carrying this TCR beta chain turned up a few times. V shed 1 base and J shed 1 base, with 13 bases lying between them. This CDR3 has 17 amino acids. Germline V gene sequence: CDR1 LGHNA, CDR2 YSLEER. This record comes from a study of beta chain features in type 1 diabetes. Every bit of the isolated RNA underwent reverse transcription, so sequencing read expressed TCRB transcripts. Clones were sequenced by immunoSEQ multiplex PCR, and TCRdb holds only the in-frame ones, with some missing. The sample shows about 620,000 clones, about 14% of them seen only once. A CD45RO/CCR7/CD25/CD127/CD95/CD27 panel sorted naive, central memory, regulatory and stem cell-like memory CD4+ cells.

The sequenced sample was naive CD4+ T cells from blood. The origin of this receptor is a man younger than 35 in good health. The V call is TRBV4-3, the J call TRBJ2-2; TRBD2 might be the D (6 bases). The CDR3 nucleotides read TGCGCCAGCAGCCAAGCCGCGGGACGGCAGAACACCGGGGAGCTGTTTTTT. Encoded protein: CASSQAAGRQNTGELFF.